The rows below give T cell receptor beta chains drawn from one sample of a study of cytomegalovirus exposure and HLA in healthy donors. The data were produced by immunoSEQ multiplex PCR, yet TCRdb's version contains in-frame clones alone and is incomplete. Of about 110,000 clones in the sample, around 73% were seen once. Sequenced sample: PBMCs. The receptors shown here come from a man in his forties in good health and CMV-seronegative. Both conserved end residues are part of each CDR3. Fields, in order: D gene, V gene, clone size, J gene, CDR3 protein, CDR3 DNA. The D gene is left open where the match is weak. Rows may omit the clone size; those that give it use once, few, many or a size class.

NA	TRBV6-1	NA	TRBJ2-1	CASSEANRLDNEQFF	TGTGCCAGCAGTGAAGCGAACCGGTTAGACAATGAGCAGTTCTTC
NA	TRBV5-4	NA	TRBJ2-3	CASTFSSTDTQYF	TGTGCCAGCACCTTCAGTAGCACAGATACGCAGTATTTT
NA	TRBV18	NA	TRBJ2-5	CASSPQGETQYF	TGTGCCAGCTCGCCTCAGGGAGAGACCCAGTACTTC
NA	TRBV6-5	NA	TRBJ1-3	CASITAGGNTIYF	TGTGCCAGCATCACAGCTGGGGGGAACACCATATATTTT
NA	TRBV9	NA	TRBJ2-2	CASSAYPTSGTGELFF	TGTGCCAGCAGCGCATACCCCACTAGTGGCACCGGGGAGCTGTTTTTT
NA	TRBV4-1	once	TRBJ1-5	CASSPRDLGPEGNQPQHF	TGCGCCAGCAGCCCCCGTGATCTGGGGCCCGAGGGCAATCAGCCCCAGCATTTT
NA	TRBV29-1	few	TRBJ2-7	CSVDDSSYEQYF	TGCAGCGTTGACGACAGTTCCTACGAGCAGTACTTC
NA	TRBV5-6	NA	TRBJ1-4	CASSLRRGSYEKLFF	TGTGCCAGCAGCTTGCGGAGAGGGAGCTATGAAAAACTGTTTTTT
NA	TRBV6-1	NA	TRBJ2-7	CATLPRAYEQYF	TGTGCCACCCTCCCGAGGGCCTACGAGCAGTACTTC
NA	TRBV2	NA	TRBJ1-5	CASIRTQGDQPQHF	TGTGCCAGCATCCGAACGCAGGGTGATCAGCCCCAGCATTTT
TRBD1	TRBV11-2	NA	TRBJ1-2	CASSLDGQGPLGGYTF	TGTGCCAGCAGCTTAGATGGACAGGGTCCATTGGGGGGCTACACCTTC
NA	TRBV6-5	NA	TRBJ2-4	CASRSGTMGKNIQYF	TGTGCCAGCAGATCGGGAACCATGGGCAAAAACATTCAGTACTTC
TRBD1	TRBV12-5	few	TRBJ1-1	CASGIGQGSTEAFF	TGTGCTAGTGGTATCGGACAGGGTAGCACTGAAGCTTTCTTT
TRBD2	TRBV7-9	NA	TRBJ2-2	CASTPGQFAGGPGELFF	TGTGCCAGCACCCCAGGTCAATTCGCGGGGGGGCCCGGGGAGCTGTTTTTT
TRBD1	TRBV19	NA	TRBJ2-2	CASSPRGRGYTGELFF	TGTGCCAGTAGTCCTCGGGGCAGGGGGTACACCGGGGAGCTGTTTTTT
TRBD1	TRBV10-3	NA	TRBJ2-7	CAISGGQALHYEQYF	TGTGCCATCAGTGGGGGACAGGCGCTTCACTACGAGCAGTACTTC
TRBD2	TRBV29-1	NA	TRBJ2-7	CSVPFLAGGTYEQYF	TGCAGCGTTCCTTTCCTAGCGGGGGGGACCTACGAGCAGTACTTC
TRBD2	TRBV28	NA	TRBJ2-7	CASSALPGLAEFYEQYF	TGTGCCAGCAGTGCCCTCCCGGGACTAGCGGAGTTCTACGAGCAGTACTTC
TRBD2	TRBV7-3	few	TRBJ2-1	CASSFSGGAGNEQFF	TGTGCCAGCAGCTTTAGCGGGGGGGCTGGGAATGAGCAGTTCTTC
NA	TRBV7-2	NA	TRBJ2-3	CASSPSGGAMGYTQYF	TGTGCCAGCAGCCCTTCTGGGGGGGCGATGGGATATACGCAGTATTTT
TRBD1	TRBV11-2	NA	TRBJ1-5	CASSLGDSVGQPQHF	TGTGCCAGCAGCTTAGGGGACAGTGTAGGTCAGCCCCAGCATTTT
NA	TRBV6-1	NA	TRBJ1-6	CASSENPYSGNSPLHF	TGTGCCAGCAGTGAAAATCCTTACTCGGGAAATTCACCCCTCCACTTT
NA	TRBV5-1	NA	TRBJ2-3	CASSSSGVSGQDTQYF	TGCGCCAGCAGCTCCTCCGGGGTGTCAGGTCAGGATACGCAGTATTTT
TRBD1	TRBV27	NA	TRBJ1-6	CASSVLLTGGSSPLHF	TGTGCCAGCAGCGTACTCCTGACAGGGGGCAGTTCACCCCTCCACTTT
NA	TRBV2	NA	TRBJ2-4	CAGTESLAKNIQYF	TGTGCCGGTACAGAAAGCCTAGCCAAAAACATTCAGTACTTC
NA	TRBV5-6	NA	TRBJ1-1	CASSLANGNTEAFF	TGTGCCAGCAGCTTGGCTAATGGTAACACTGAAGCTTTCTTT
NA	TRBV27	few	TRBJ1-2	CASSLPGSGGYTF	TGTGCCAGCAGTCTTCCGGGAAGTGGCGGCTACACCTTC
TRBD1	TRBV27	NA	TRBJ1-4	CASSSETGSYEKLFF	TGTGCCAGCAGTTCCGAGACAGGGAGTTATGAAAAACTGTTTTTT
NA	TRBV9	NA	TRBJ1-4	CASAPTRGGANEKLFF	TGTGCCAGCGCCCCCACCCGGGGGGGGGCTAATGAAAAACTGTTTTTT
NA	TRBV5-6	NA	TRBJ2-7	CASSSRDPGRYYEQYF	TGTGCCAGCAGCTCCCGGGATCCGGGTCGCTACTACGAGCAGTACTTC
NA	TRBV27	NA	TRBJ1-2	CASSLQQANRYTF	TGTGCCAGCAGTTTACAGCAGGCTAATCGCTACACCTTC
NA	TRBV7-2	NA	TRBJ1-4	CASSLGLNEKLFF	TGTGCCAGCAGCTTAGGACTAAATGAAAAACTGTTTTTT
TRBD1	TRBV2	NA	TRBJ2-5	CASSEAIQGLETQYF	TGTGCCAGCAGTGAAGCTATACAGGGGTTAGAGACCCAGTACTTC
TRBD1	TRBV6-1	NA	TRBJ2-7	CASRRDRGTYEQYF	TGTGCCAGCAGGAGGGACAGGGGAACCTACGAGCAGTACTTC
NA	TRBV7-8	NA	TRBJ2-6	CASSLGLASGANVLTF	TGTGCCAGCAGCTTAGGGTTAGCATCTGGGGCCAACGTCCTGACTTTC
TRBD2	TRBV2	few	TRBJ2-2	CASSEGRVAGSANTGELFF	TGTGCCAGCAGTGAAGGGAGGGTAGCGGGGTCCGCGAACACCGGGGAGCTGTTTTTT
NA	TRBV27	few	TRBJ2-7	CASSLSSSGYEQYF	TGTGCCAGCAGTTTAAGCAGCTCGGGCTACGAGCAGTACTTC
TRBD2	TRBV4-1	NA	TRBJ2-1	CASSRMTSGGYNEQFF	TGCGCCAGCAGCCGCATGACTAGCGGGGGATACAATGAGCAGTTCTTC
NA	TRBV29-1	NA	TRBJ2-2	CSAQAGNTGELFF	TGCAGTGCCCAAGCGGGGAACACCGGGGAGCTGTTTTTT
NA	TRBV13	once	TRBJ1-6	CASSLWGDYNSPLHF	TGTGCCAGCAGCCTCTGGGGAGACTACAATTCACCCCTCCACTTT
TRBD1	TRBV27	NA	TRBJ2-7	CASSPGTGGYEQYF	TGTGCCAGCAGTCCGGGGACAGGGGGCTACGAGCAGTACTTC
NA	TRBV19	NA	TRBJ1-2	CASSIPGLDYGYTF	TGTGCCAGTAGTATACCGGGTCTAGACTATGGCTACACCTTC
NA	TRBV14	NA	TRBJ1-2	CASSRGLGRGYTF	TGTGCCAGCAGCCGAGGCTTAGGGAGGGGCTACACCTTC
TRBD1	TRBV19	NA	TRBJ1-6	CASGTPGQGNSPLHF	TGTGCCAGTGGGACACCGGGACAGGGGAATTCACCCCTCCACTTT
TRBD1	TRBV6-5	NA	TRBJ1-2	CASSYRGTEGNYGYTF	TGTGCCAGCAGTTACAGAGGGACAGAAGGAAACTATGGCTACACCTTC
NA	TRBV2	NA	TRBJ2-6	CASSATGPSGANVLTF	TGTGCCAGCAGTGCAACAGGGCCCTCTGGGGCCAACGTCCTGACTTTC
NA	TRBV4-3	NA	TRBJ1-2	CASSQVLGGRGYTF	TGCGCCAGCAGCCAAGTTCTGGGGGGGAGAGGCTACACCTTC
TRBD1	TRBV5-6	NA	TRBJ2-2	CASSARDRGGTGELFF	TGTGCCAGCAGCGCCCGGGACAGGGGTGGCACCGGGGAGCTGTTTTTT
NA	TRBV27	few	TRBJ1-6	CASSFRGAESPLHF	TGTGCCAGCAGTTTCCGGGGAGCCGAATCACCCCTCCACTTT